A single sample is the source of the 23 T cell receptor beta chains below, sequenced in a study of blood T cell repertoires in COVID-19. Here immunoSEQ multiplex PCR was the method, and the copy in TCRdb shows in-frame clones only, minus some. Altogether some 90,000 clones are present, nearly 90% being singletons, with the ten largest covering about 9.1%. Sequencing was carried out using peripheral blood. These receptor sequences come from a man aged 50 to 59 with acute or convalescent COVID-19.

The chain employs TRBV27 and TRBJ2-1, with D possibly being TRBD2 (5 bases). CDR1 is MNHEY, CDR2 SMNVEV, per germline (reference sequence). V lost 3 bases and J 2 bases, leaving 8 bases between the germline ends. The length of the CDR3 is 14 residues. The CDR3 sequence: CASSFVGAYNEQFF. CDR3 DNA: TGTGCCAGCAGTTTTGTCGGGGCCTACAATGAGCAGTTCTTC.

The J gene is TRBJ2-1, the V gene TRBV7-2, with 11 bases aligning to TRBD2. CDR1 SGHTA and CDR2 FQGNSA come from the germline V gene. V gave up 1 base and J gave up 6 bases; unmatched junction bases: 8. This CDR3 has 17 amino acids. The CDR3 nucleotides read TGTGCCAGCAGCTTAGATCTTAGCGGGGGGGCCTTCAATGAGCAGTTCTTC. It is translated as CASSLDLSGGAFNEQFF.

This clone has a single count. CDR3: CASSPGQGRDTQYF. The CDR3 nucleotides read TGTGCCAGCAGCCCGGGACAGGGGCGAGATACGCAGTATTTT. The V gene is TRBV11-3, the J gene TRBJ2-3; TRBD1 agrees at 10 bases. The trim removed 5 bases at V and 5 bases at J, leaving 4 bases unmatched. Germline V gene sequence: CDR1 SGHNT, CDR2 YENEEA. CDR3 size: 14 residues. Using reference TRBV11-3 and TRBJ2-3 for the parts outside the CDR3, the full variable domain is EAGVVQSPRYKIIEKKQPVAFWCNPISGHNTLYWYLQNLGQGPELLIRYENEEAVDDSQLPKDRFSAERLKGVDSTLKIQPAELGDSAVYLCASSPGQGRDTQYFGPGTRLTVL.

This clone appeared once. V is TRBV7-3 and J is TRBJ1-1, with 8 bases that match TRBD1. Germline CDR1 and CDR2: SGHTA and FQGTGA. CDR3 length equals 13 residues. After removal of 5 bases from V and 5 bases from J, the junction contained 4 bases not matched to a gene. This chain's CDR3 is CASSPRQGTEAFF. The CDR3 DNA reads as TGTGCCAGCAGCCCACGACAGGGGACTGAAGCTTTCTTT. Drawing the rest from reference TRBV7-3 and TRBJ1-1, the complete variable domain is GAGVSQTPSNKVTEKGKYVELRCDPISGHTALYWYRQSLGQGPEFLIYFQGTGAADDSGLPNDRFFAVRPEGSVSTLKIQRTERGDSAVYLCASSPRQGTEAFFGQGTRLTVV.

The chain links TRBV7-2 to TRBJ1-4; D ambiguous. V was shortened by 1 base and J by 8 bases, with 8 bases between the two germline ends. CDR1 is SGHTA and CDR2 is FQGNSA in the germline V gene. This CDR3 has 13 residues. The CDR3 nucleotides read TGTGCCAGCAGCTTAGTTGCGAGGGAAAAACTGTTTTTT. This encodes CASSLVAREKLFF.

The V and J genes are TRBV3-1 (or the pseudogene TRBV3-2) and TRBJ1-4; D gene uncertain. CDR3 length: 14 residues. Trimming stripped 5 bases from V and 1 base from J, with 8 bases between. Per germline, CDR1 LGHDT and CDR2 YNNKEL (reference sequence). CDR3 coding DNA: TGTGCCAGCAGCAGCGGGGTAACTAATGAAAAACTGTTTTTT. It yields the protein CASSSGVTNEKLFF.

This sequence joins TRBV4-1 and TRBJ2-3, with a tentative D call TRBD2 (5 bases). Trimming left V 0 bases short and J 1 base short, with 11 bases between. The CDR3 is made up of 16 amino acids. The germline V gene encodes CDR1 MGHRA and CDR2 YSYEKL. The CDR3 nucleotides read TGCGCCAGCAGCCAAGAGAAGTGGGGAGGCACAGATACGCAGTATTTT. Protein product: CASSQEKWGGTDTQYF.

CDR3 coding DNA: TGTGCCAGCAGCCCTCCGACAGGGGTTACCAACTATGGCTACACCTTC. Protein: CASSPPTGVTNYGYTF. The J gene is TRBJ1-2, the V gene TRBV6-6; 8 bases align to TRBD1. This CDR3 comprises 16 residues. Trimming removed 6 bases from V and 2 bases from J; junction bases left unmatched: 11. The V gene's germline CDR1 is MNHNY and CDR2 SVGAGI (reference sequence).

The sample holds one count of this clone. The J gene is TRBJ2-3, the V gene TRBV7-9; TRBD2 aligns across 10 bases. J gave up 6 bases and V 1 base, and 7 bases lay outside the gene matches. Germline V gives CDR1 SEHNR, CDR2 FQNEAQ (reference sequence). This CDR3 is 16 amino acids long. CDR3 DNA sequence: TGTGCCAGCAGCTTAGGGAGGACTAGCGGTGAGGATACGCAGTATTTT. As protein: CASSLGRTSGEDTQYF.

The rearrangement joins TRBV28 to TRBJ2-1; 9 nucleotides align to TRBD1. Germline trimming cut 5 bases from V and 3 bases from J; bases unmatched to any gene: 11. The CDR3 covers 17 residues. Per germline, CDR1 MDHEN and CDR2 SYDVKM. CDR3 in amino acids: CASSPQPGQGLYNEQFF. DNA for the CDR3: TGTGCCAGCAGTCCCCAGCCGGGACAGGGACTCTACAATGAGCAGTTCTTC.

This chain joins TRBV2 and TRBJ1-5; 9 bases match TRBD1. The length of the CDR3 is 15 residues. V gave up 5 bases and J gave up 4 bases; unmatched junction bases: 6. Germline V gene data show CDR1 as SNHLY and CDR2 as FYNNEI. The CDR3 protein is CASSRGQGTNQPQHF. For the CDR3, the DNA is TGTGCCAGCAGTAGGGGACAGGGAACAAATCAGCCCCAGCATTTT.

CDR3 loop: CASSSGVPYF. CDR3 in DNA: TGTGCCAGCAGCTCCGGGGTCCCGTATTTT. The gene calls are TRBV7-2 and TRBJ2-3, with D possibly matching TRBD2 (5 bases). V was shortened by 4 bases and J by 14 bases, with 10 bases between the two germline ends. Per germline, CDR1 SGHTA and CDR2 FQGNSA. This CDR3 has 10 residues.

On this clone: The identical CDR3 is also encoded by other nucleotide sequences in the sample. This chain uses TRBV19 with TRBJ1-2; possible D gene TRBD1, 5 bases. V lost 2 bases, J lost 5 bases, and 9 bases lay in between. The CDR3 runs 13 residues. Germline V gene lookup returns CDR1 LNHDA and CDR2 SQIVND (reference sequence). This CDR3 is CASSIRGIYGYTF. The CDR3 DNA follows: TGTGCCAGTAGTATACGGGGGATTTATGGCTACACCTTC.

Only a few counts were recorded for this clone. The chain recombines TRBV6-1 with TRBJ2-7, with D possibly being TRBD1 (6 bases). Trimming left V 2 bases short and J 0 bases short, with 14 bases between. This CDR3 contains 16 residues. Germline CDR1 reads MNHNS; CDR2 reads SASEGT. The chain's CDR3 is CASSEQGTGSSYEQYF. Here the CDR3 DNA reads TGTGCCAGCAGTGAACAGGGGACGGGTAGCTCCTACGAGCAGTACTTC.

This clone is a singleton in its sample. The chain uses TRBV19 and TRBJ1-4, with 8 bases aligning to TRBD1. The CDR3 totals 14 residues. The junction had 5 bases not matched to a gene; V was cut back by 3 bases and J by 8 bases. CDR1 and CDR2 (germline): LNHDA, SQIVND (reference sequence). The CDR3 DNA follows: TGTGCCAGTAGTATTCAGGGGGCGAGGGAAAAACTGTTTTTT. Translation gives CASSIQGAREKLFF. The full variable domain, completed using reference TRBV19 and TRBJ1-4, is DGGITQSPKYLFRKEGQNVTLSCEQNLNHDAMYWYRQDPGQGLRLIYYSQIVNDFQKGDIAEGYSVSREKKESFPLTVTSAQKNPTAFYLCASSIQGAREKLFFGSGTQLSVL.

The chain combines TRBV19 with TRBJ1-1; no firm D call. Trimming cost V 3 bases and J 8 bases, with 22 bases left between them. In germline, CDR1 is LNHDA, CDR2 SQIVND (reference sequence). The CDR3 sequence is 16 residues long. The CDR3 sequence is CASSMDGGQTYSEAFF. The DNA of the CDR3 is TGTGCCAGTAGTATGGATGGCGGGCAGACTTACTCCGAAGCTTTCTTT.

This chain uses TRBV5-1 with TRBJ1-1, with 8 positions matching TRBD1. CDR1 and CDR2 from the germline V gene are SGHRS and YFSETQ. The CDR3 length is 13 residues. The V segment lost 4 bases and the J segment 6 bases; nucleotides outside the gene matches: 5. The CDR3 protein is CASSVDRVAEAFF. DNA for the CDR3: TGCGCCAGCAGCGTGGACAGGGTCGCTGAAGCTTTCTTT.

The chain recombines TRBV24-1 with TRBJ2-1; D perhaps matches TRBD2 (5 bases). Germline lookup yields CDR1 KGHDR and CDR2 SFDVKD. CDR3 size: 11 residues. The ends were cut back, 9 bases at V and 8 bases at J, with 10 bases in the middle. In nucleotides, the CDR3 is TGTGCCACCGGAGACGGGGATGAGCAGTTCTTC. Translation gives CATGDGDEQFF.

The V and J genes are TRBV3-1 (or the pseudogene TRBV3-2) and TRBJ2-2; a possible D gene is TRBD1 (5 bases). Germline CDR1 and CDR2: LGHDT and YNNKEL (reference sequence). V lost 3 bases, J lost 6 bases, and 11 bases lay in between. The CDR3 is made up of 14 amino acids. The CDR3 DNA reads TGTGCCAGCAGCCAGGGGCAGCTCCCCGGGGAGCTGTTTTTT. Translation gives CASSQGQLPGELFF.

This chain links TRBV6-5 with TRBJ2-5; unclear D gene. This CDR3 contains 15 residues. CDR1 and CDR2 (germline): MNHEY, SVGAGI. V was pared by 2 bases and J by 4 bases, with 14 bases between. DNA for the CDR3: TGTGCCAGCAGTTACACGGCCCTTCCAGGAGAGACCCAGTACTTC. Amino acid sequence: CASSYTALPGETQYF.

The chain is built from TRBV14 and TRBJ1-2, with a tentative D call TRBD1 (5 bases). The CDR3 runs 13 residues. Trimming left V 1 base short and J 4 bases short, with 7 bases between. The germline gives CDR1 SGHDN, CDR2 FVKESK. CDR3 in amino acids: CASSQGTSYGYTF. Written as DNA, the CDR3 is TGTGCCAGCAGCCAAGGGACAAGCTATGGCTACACCTTC.

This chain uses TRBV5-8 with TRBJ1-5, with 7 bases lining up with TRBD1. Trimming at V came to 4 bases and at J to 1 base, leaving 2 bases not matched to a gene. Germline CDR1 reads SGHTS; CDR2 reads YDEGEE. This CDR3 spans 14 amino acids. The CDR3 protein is CASSVDRSNQPQHF. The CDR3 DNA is TGTGCCAGCAGCGTGGACAGGAGCAATCAGCCCCAGCATTTT.

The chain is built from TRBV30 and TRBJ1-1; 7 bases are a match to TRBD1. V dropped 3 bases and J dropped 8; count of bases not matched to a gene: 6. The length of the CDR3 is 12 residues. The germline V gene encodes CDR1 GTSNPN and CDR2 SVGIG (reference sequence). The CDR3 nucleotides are TGTGCCTGGAGCAGGAAGGGACAGGAAGCTTTCTTT. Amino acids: CAWSRKGQEAFF.